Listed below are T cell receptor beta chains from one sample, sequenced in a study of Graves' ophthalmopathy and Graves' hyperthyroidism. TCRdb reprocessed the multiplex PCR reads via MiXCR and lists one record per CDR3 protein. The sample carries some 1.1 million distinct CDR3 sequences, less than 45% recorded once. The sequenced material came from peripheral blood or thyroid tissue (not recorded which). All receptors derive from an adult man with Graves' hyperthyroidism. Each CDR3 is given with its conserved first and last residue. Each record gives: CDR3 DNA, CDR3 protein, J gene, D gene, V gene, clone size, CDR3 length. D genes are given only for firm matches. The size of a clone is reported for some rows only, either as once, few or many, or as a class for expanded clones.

CDR3 DNA: TGTGCCAGCAGTGGGACAGGGTACGGAGAGACCCAGTACTTC; CDR3 protein: CASSGTGYGETQYF; J gene: TRBJ2-5; D gene: TRBD1; V gene: TRBV2; clone size: few; CDR3 length: 14
CDR3 DNA: TGCAGTGCGACGGGACACCCAATAACCCAAGAGACCCAGTACTTC; CDR3 protein: CSATGHPITQETQYF; J gene: TRBJ2-5; D gene: NA; V gene: TRBV20-1; clone size: NA; CDR3 length: 15
CDR3 DNA: TGTGCCATGAACAGGGCTGGCGGGGCCGGGGAGCTGTTTTTT; CDR3 protein: CAMNRAGGAGELFF; J gene: TRBJ2-2; D gene: NA; V gene: TRBV10-3; clone size: many; CDR3 length: 14
CDR3 DNA: TGTGCCAGCAGCTTAACCGCAGCTTCTGAAGCTTTCTTT; CDR3 protein: CASSLTAASEAFF; J gene: TRBJ1-1; D gene: NA; V gene: TRBV7-3; clone size: once; CDR3 length: 13
CDR3 DNA: TGTGCCAGCGCCTGGGGACAGACCTCCGCAACTAATGAAAAACTGTTTTTT; CDR3 protein: CASAWGQTSATNEKLFF; J gene: TRBJ1-4; D gene: TRBD1; V gene: TRBV5-6; clone size: NA; CDR3 length: 17
CDR3 DNA: TGTGCCAGCAGTTTGACAGGGGACACTGAAGCTTTC; CDR3 protein: CASSLTGDTEAF; J gene: TRBJ2-6; D gene: TRBD1; V gene: TRBV2; clone size: NA; CDR3 length: 12
CDR3 DNA: TGTGCCAGCAGTGAAGATTTGGGCAGGATGAACACTGAAGCTTTCTTT; CDR3 protein: CASSEDLGRMNTEAFF; J gene: TRBJ1-1; D gene: NA; V gene: TRBV6-1; clone size: many; CDR3 length: 16
CDR3 DNA: TGTGCCAGCAGCAGATCCGACACTCGTTTAGGGGTGTACGAGCAGTACTTC; CDR3 protein: CASSRSDTRLGVYEQYF; J gene: TRBJ2-7; D gene: NA; V gene: TRBV7-2; clone size: NA; CDR3 length: 17
CDR3 DNA: TGTGCCAGCAGCAAAGCAGGGTTAAAACGAGAGACCCAGTACTTC; CDR3 protein: CASSKAGLKRETQYF; J gene: TRBJ2-5; D gene: NA; V gene: TRBV5-6; clone size: NA; CDR3 length: 15
CDR3 DNA: TGTGCCAGCAGAACCCGACAGGGCGCTAACTATGGCTACACCTTC; CDR3 protein: CASRTRQGANYGYTF; J gene: TRBJ1-2; D gene: TRBD1; V gene: TRBV12-3/TRBV12-4; clone size: many; CDR3 length: 15
CDR3 DNA: TGTGCCACCAGCAGGGCGGGAGATCCCCAAGAGACCCAGTACTTC; CDR3 protein: CATSRAGDPQETQYF; J gene: TRBJ2-5; D gene: TRBD2; V gene: TRBV15; clone size: many; CDR3 length: 15
CDR3 DNA: TGTGCCAGTAGTATGAGACCGAAAGAGACCCAGTACTTC; CDR3 protein: CASSMRPKETQYF; J gene: TRBJ2-5; D gene: NA; V gene: TRBV19; clone size: many; CDR3 length: 13
CDR3 DNA: TGCAGTGCTCCGGGACAGATGAACACTGAAGCTTTCTTT; CDR3 protein: CSAPGQMNTEAFF; J gene: TRBJ1-1; D gene: TRBD1; V gene: TRBV20-1; clone size: many; CDR3 length: 13
CDR3 DNA: TGTGCCAGTAGTACAGCCCATGGTTACTACTACGAGCAGTACTTC; CDR3 protein: CASSTAHGYYYEQYF; J gene: TRBJ2-7; D gene: NA; V gene: TRBV19; clone size: few; CDR3 length: 15
CDR3 DNA: TGTGCCAGCAGTTTCGGGGACCCCTACGAGCAGTACTTC; CDR3 protein: CASSFGDPYEQYF; J gene: TRBJ2-7; D gene: NA; V gene: TRBV12-3/TRBV12-4; clone size: few; CDR3 length: 13
CDR3 DNA: TGCAGCGTTGAAGGGGGGAGGGAGACCCAGTACTTC; CDR3 protein: CSVEGGRETQYF; J gene: TRBJ2-5; D gene: NA; V gene: TRBV29-1; clone size: NA; CDR3 length: 12
CDR3 DNA: TGTGCCAGCAGCTTAGTGGGACCCTTGGAGTCCGGTGAGCAGTTCTTC; CDR3 protein: CASSLVGPLESGEQFF; J gene: TRBJ2-1; D gene: NA; V gene: TRBV7-9; clone size: once; CDR3 length: 16
CDR3 DNA: TGCAGCGTTGAGCCGGGCCGGGGACAGGAAGCTTTCTTT; CDR3 protein: CSVEPGRGQEAFF; J gene: TRBJ1-1; D gene: TRBD1; V gene: TRBV29-1; clone size: NA; CDR3 length: 13
CDR3 DNA: TGTGCCAGCAGTATGACCGGCAACCCTTGGGCGGACGAGCAGTACTTC; CDR3 protein: CASSMTGNPWADEQYF; J gene: TRBJ2-7; D gene: NA; V gene: TRBV10-3; clone size: NA; CDR3 length: 16
CDR3 DNA: TGTGCCAGCAGGAGGACAGGGGGAGAGCGTGAGACCCAGTACTTC; CDR3 protein: CASRRTGGERETQYF; J gene: TRBJ2-5; D gene: TRBD1; V gene: TRBV12-3/TRBV12-4; clone size: NA; CDR3 length: 15
CDR3 DNA: TGTGCCAGCAGCCTGGACAGGGGGTCTCACGAGCAGTACTTC; CDR3 protein: CASSLDRGSHEQYF; J gene: TRBJ2-7; D gene: TRBD1; V gene: TRBV7-2; clone size: many; CDR3 length: 14
CDR3 DNA: TGTGCCACACCGGTCTATGGCTACACCTTC; CDR3 protein: CATPVYGYTF; J gene: TRBJ1-2; D gene: NA; V gene: TRBV11-2; clone size: NA; CDR3 length: 10
CDR3 DNA: TGTGCCAGCAGCGGGGGGGGCAGTGGAGACTATGGCTACACCTTC; CDR3 protein: CASSGGGSGDYGYTF; J gene: TRBJ1-2; D gene: NA; V gene: TRBV7-9; clone size: many; CDR3 length: 15
CDR3 DNA: TGCAGCTACCGGGATGTAGGAGAAAAACTGTTTTTT; CDR3 protein: CSYRDVGEKLFF; J gene: TRBJ1-4; D gene: NA; V gene: TRBV29-1; clone size: many; CDR3 length: 12
CDR3 DNA: TGCGCCAGCAGCCCGGGGACAGCAAGTGCTAACTATGGCTACACCTTC; CDR3 protein: CASSPGTASANYGYTF; J gene: TRBJ1-2; D gene: TRBD1; V gene: TRBV5-1; clone size: NA; CDR3 length: 16
CDR3 DNA: TGTGCCAGCAGCTTAGCGGGATCCGGGACTTGGAGCGAGCAGTACTTC; CDR3 protein: CASSLAGSGTWSEQYF; J gene: TRBJ2-7; D gene: NA; V gene: TRBV7-9; clone size: NA; CDR3 length: 16
CDR3 DNA: TGTGCCTGGCGCAGGGCAACCTACGAGCAGTACTTC; CDR3 protein: CAWRRATYEQYF; J gene: TRBJ2-7; D gene: NA; V gene: TRBV30; clone size: many; CDR3 length: 12
CDR3 DNA: TGCGCCAGCAGCCAAGTGGCAGAGTATGGCTACACCTTC; CDR3 protein: CASSQVAEYGYTF; J gene: TRBJ1-2; D gene: NA; V gene: TRBV4-1; clone size: many; CDR3 length: 13
CDR3 DNA: TGCAGCGTTCTGACTGGACAGGCGGGTAGGGGGACCCAGTACTTC; CDR3 protein: CSVLTGQAGRGTQYF; J gene: TRBJ2-5; D gene: TRBD1; V gene: TRBV29-1; clone size: NA; CDR3 length: 15
CDR3 DNA: TGTGCCAGCAGTTTCGCCAGCCCCTACGAGCAGTACTTC; CDR3 protein: CASSFASPYEQYF; J gene: TRBJ2-7; D gene: NA; V gene: TRBV12-3/TRBV12-4; clone size: NA; CDR3 length: 13
CDR3 DNA: TGTGCCAGCAGCACCCTTTCGGGACAGGGGCGCACTGAAGCTTTCTTT; CDR3 protein: CASSTLSGQGRTEAFF; J gene: TRBJ1-1; D gene: TRBD1; V gene: TRBV5-8; clone size: NA; CDR3 length: 16
CDR3 DNA: TGTGCCAGTACAGGGCTGTACACTGAAGCTTTCTTT; CDR3 protein: CASTGLYTEAFF; J gene: TRBJ1-1; D gene: NA; V gene: TRBV19; clone size: many; CDR3 length: 12
CDR3 DNA: TGCAGCGCCGACAGGGGCGGGAACAATGAGCAGTTCTTC; CDR3 protein: CSADRGGNNEQFF; J gene: TRBJ2-1; D gene: TRBD1; V gene: TRBV20-1; clone size: NA; CDR3 length: 13